Listed here are 14 T cell receptor beta chains from one sample, sequenced in a study of shared clonotypes between healthy human individuals (dated by TCRdb to the early 2020s). Receptor amplification or capture employed the immunoSEQ multiplex PCR assay. TCRdb took this table from immuneACCESS and kept in-frame rearrangements with V and J called. Such tables lack part of the clones; where checked against another copy, unresolved V genes explain under half of the gap, and the rest is unexplained. The sample table lists some 2.1 million clones, about 95% of them with a count of one. The top ten hold 0.9% to 1.3% of the sample. CD8 naive samples consisted of CD45RO-negative cells that were positively selected for CCR7, yielding a CD45RA+CCR7+ population without TemRA cells. Sequencing was performed on naive CD8+ T cells sorted from blood. According to the study, the label for this sample's cell subset or site signals: CD45RA+CCR7+. These receptors came from a man between 18 and 29 years old in good health.

The chain uses TRBV30 and TRBJ2-7; D uncertain. This CDR3 spans 12 amino acids. V lost 3 bases to trimming and J lost 6 bases, with 12 bases between them. The germline CDR1 and CDR2 sequences are GTSNPN and SVGIG (reference sequence). The CDR3 DNA follows: TGTGCCTGGAGGTCCGGGTTCGGCGAGCAGTACTTC. Encoded protein: CAWRSGFGEQYF.

This chain uses TRBV29-1 with TRBJ1-2; unclear D gene. The CDR3 has 14 residues. Germline-derived CDR1 and CDR2 are SQVTM and ANQGSEA. V lost 3 bases and J 8 bases, leaving 19 bases between the germline ends. CDR3 bases: TGCAGCGTTGATCTTACGACCGGGCTCCTGGGCTACACCTTC. Translating it yields CSVDLTTGLLGYTF.

The chain uses TRBV9 and TRBJ2-2; D is possibly TRBD2 (7 bases). The CDR3 totals 15 residues. The germline V gene encodes CDR1 SGDLS and CDR2 YYNGEE. Between the trimmed V and J ends, which lost 2 bases and 4 bases, there was a span of 12 bases. CDR3 nucleotide sequence: TGTGCCAGCAGCGTGGGGGCGGGAGTCACCGGGGAGCTGTTTTTT. It yields the protein CASSVGAGVTGELFF.

The V gene is TRBV4-1, the J gene TRBJ1-4, with D uncertain. CDR1 and CDR2 from the germline V gene are MGHRA and YSYEKL. This CDR3 contains 16 residues. The V end lost 4 bases, the J end lost 1 base, and 13 bases lay between the germline ends. This CDR3 reads CASSPEKGGTNEKLFF. In nucleotides, the CDR3 is TGCGCCAGCAGCCCGGAAAAGGGCGGAACTAATGAAAAACTGTTTTTT.

This chain joins TRBV19 and TRBJ2-7, with 10 nucleotides matching TRBD1. After removal of 6 bases from V and 3 bases from J, the junction contained 5 bases not matched to a gene. The CDR3 is made up of 14 amino acids. Germline lookup yields CDR1 LNHDA and CDR2 SQIVND (reference sequence). This CDR3 is CASRPGQGYYEQYF. CDR3 DNA sequence: TGTGCCAGTAGGCCGGGACAGGGGTACTACGAGCAGTACTTC.

The chain has TRBV10-1 and TRBJ2-7; TRBD1 agrees at 7 bases. The CDR3 is 14 residues long. In germline, CDR1 is WNHNN, CDR2 SYGVQD (reference sequence). The ends lost 6 bases at V and 3 bases at J; junction bases unmatched: 8. CDR3 bases: TGCGCCAGCAGCCAGACTGGGACAGACTACGAGCAGTACTTC. Translated, it gives CASSQTGTDYEQYF.

This rearrangement joins TRBV29-1 to TRBJ2-3, with TRBD1 matching over 11 bases. The V gene end was trimmed by 6 bases and the J gene end by 3 bases; junction bases not matched to a gene: 2. Germline V CDR1 and CDR2: SQVTM, ANQGSEA. This CDR3 has 13 amino acids. CDR3 coding DNA: TGCAGCGTGGGACAGGGGGAGACAGATACGCAGTATTTT. Amino acid sequence: CSVGQGETDTQYF.

Note on this clone: The identical CDR3 is also encoded by other nucleotide sequences in the sample. V gene TRBV5-1 combines with J gene TRBJ2-7; D remains unclear. This CDR3 contains 12 residues. The V end was cut by 0 bases, the J end by 6 bases, with 7 bases between. The germline V gene has CDR1 SGHRS and CDR2 YFSETQ. The CDR3 DNA follows: TGCGCCAGCAGCTTGGGGGCCGGCGAGCAGTACTTC. Residues: CASSLGAGEQYF.

The V and J genes are TRBV9 and TRBJ2-5; D possibly corresponds to TRBD1 (6 bases). CDR1 and CDR2 (germline): SGDLS, YYNGEE. V was trimmed by 3 bases and J by 5 bases, leaving 14 bases between them. CDR3 length: 14 residues. CDR3 amino acids: CASSETGFEETQYF. The DNA of the CDR3 is TGTGCCAGCAGCGAGACAGGATTTGAGGAGACCCAGTACTTC.

The chain carries TRBV15 and TRBJ2-2; D remains unclear. V lost 0 bases and J 7 bases, leaving 9 bases between the germline ends. Germline values: CDR1 LNHNV, CDR2 YYDKDF (reference sequence). The CDR3 totals 14 residues. CDR3 DNA: TGTGCCACCAGCAGAGATAAGACGGACGGGGAGCTGTTTTTT. It codes for CATSRDKTDGELFF.

The V call is TRBV4-1, the J call TRBJ2-1; 8 bases are a match to TRBD2. The CDR3 extends over 17 amino acids. CDR1 and CDR2 from the germline V gene are MGHRA and YSYEKL. Trimming cost V 1 base and J 7 bases; bases outside gene matches: 12. CDR3 region: CASSQVRTGGPINEQFF. In nucleotides, the CDR3 is TGCGCCAGCAGCCAAGTCCGAACGGGGGGGCCGATTAATGAGCAGTTCTTC.

The chain combines TRBV19 with TRBJ1-2, with no clear D. This CDR3 region has 14 residues. With 1 base removed from V and 3 bases from J, the gap between germline ends came to 9 bases. CDR1 and CDR2 (germline): LNHDA, SQIVND (reference sequence). The CDR3 reads CASSIGGFDYGYTF. CDR3 nucleotide sequence: TGTGCCAGTAGTATAGGAGGATTCGACTATGGCTACACCTTC.

This clone was seen only once. V is TRBV6-1 and J is TRBJ1-5, with D possibly being TRBD1 (6 bases). Germline V gene sequence: CDR1 MNHNS, CDR2 SASEGT. The CDR3 is 13 residues long. Trimming took 10 bases from V and 6 from J, leaving 16 bases between them. The CDR3 is CATTEQGGQPQHF. The DNA of the CDR3 is TGTGCCACTACCGAACAGGGCGGTCAGCCCCAGCATTTT.

Comment on this clone: Other DNA sequences of this sample code for an identical CDR3. This CDR3 is CASSVVESSYNEQFF. The DNA for the CDR3 is TGTGCCAGCAGCGTAGTCGAAAGCTCCTACAATGAGCAGTTCTTC. The V gene is TRBV9, the J gene TRBJ2-1; no clear D. This CDR3 region has 15 residues. Germline lookup yields CDR1 SGDLS and CDR2 YYNGEE. V gave up 0 bases and J gave up 0 bases, with 7 bases separating them. The complete variable domain, with remaining parts taken from reference TRBV9 and TRBJ2-1, reads DSGVTQTPKHLITATGQRVTLRCSPRSGDLSVYWYQQSLDQGLQFLIQYYNGEERAKGNILERFSAQQFPDLHSELNLSSLELGDSALYFCASSVVESSYNEQFFGPGTRLTVL.